The clone carrying this TCR beta chain was counted at least ten times. Trimming took 0 bases from V and 7 from J; bases not matched to a gene: 11. Germline V gives CDR1 LGHDT, CDR2 YNNKEL (reference sequence). The CDR3 has 17 amino acids. Each diagnosis was grounded in clinical symptoms, serum thyroxine and TRAb, thyroid ultrasound, and orbital computed tomography. The sample belongs to a study of T cells in Graves' hyperthyroidism and ophthalmopathy. Amplified TCR beta CDR3 regions came from RNA transcripts. Researchers ran a first-round RT-PCR on the TCR CDR3 using the HTBI primer set. TCRdb passed the multiplex PCR reads through MiXCR, listing each CDR3 protein once. The sample shows 300,000 to 500,000 distinct CDR3 sequences, under 15% of them seen only once.

Source material: blood. The V gene is TRBV3-1, the J gene TRBJ2-7; TRBD2 aligns across 11 bases. This clonotype originated in a woman aged 30 to 39 with Graves' hyperthyroidism. CDR3 residues: CASSQDGLAGLPGEQYF. In DNA, the CDR3 is TGTGCCAGCAGCCAAGACGGACTAGCGGGCCTCCCAGGGGAGCAGTACTTC.